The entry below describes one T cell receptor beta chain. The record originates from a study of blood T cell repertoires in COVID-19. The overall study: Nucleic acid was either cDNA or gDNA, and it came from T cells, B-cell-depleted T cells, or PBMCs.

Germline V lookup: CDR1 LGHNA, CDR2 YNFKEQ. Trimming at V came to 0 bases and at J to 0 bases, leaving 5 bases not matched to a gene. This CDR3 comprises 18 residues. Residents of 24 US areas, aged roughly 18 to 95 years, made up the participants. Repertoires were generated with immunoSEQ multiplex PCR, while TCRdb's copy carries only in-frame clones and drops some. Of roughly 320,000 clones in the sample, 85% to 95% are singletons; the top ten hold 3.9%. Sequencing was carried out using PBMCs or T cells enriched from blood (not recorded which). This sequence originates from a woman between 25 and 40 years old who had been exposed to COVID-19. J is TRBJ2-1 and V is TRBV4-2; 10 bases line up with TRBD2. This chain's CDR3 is CASSQEPSGGFSYNEQFF. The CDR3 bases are TGTGCCAGCAGCCAAGAACCTAGCGGGGGTTTCTCCTACAATGAGCAGTTCTTC.